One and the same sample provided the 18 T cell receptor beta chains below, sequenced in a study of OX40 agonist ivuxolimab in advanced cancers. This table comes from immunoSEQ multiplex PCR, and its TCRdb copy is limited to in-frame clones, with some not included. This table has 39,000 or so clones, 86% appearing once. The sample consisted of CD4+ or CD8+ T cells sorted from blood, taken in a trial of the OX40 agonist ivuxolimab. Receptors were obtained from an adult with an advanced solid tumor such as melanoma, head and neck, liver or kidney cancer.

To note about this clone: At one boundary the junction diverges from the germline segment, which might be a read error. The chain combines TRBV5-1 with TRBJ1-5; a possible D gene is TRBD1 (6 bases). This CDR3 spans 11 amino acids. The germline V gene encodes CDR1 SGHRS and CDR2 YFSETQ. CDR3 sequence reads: CRGYWQSAPAF. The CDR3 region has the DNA TGCAGGGGGTATTGGCAATCAGCCCCAGCATTT.

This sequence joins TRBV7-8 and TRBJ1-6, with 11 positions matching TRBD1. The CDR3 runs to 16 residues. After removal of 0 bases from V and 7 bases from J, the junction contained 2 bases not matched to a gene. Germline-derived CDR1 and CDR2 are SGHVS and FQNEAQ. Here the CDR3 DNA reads TGTGCCAGCAGCTTAGCTGGGACAGGGGGGAATTCACCCCTCCACTTT. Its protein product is CASSLAGTGGNSPLHF.

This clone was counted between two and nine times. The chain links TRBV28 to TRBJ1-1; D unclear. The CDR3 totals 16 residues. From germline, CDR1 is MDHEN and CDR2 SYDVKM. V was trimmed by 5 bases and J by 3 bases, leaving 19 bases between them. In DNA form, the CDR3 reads TGTGCCAGCAGTCACAAGGCGGGTGGGGTGGACACTGAAGCTTTCTTT. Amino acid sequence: CASSHKAGGVDTEAFF.

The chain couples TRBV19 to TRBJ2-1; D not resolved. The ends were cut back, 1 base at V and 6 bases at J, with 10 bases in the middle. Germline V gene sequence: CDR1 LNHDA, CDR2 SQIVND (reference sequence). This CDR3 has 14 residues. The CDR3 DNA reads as TGTGCCAGTAGTATAGGTTTTAGTATCAATGAGCAGTTCTTC. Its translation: CASSIGFSINEQFF.

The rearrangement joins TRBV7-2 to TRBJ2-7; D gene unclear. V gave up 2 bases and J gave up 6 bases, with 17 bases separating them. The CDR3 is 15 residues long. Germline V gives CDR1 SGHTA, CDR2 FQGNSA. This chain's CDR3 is CASSLYSQAGPEQYF. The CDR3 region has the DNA TGTGCCAGCAGCTTATACAGTCAGGCTGGCCCCGAGCAGTACTTC. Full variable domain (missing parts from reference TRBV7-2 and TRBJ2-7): GAGVSQSPSNKVTEKGKDVELRCDPISGHTALYWYRQSLGQGLEFLIYFQGNSAPDKSGLPSDRFSAERTGGSVSTLTIQRTQQEDSAVYLCASSLYSQAGPEQYFGPGTRLTVT.

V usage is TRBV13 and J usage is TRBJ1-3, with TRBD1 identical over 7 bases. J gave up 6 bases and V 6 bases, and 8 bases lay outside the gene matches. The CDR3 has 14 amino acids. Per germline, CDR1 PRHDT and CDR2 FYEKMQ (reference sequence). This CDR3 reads CASSDDRDQNTIYF. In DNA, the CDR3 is TGTGCCAGCAGTGACGACAGGGACCAAAACACCATATATTTT.

For the CDR3, the DNA is TGTGCCAGCAGTTTCCCGGTCGGTGAGCAGTTCTTC. This codes for CASSFPVGEQFF. The chain couples TRBV28 to TRBJ2-1; D is ambiguous. In germline, CDR1 is MDHEN, CDR2 SYDVKM. The CDR3 extends over 12 amino acids. Trimming removed 3 bases at V and 9 bases at J, with 9 bases between.

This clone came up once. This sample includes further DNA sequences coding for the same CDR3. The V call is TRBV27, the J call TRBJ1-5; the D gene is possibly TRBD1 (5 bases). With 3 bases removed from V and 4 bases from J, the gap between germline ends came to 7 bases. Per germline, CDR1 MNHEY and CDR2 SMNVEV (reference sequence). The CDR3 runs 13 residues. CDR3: CASSLGVNQPQHF. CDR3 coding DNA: TGTGCCAGCAGTTTGGGGGTTAATCAGCCCCAGCATTTT.

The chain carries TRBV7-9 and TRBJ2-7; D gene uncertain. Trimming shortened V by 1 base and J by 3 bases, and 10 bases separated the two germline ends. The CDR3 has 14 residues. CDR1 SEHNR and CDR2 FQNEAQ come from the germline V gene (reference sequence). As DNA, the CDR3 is TGTGCCAGCAGCTTAGAGTCGGCAGACTACGAGCAGTACTTC. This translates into CASSLESADYEQYF.

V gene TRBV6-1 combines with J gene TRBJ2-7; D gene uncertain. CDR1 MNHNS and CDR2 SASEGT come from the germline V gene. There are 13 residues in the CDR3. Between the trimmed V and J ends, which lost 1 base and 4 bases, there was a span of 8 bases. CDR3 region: CASSEGISYEQYF. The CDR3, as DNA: TGTGCCAGCAGTGAAGGGATCAGTTACGAGCAGTACTTC.

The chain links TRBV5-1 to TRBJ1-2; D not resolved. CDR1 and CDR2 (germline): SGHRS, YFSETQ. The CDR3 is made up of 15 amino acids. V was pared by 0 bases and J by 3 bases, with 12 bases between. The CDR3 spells CASSLDSGPDYGYTF. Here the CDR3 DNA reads TGCGCCAGCAGCTTGGACAGTGGACCGGACTATGGCTACACCTTC.

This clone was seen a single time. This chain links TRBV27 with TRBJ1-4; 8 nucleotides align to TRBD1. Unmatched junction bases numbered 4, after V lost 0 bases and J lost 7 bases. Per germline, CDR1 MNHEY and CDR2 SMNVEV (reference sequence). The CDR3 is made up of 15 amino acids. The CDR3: CASSLSLTGVEKLFF. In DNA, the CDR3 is TGTGCCAGCAGTTTATCGTTGACAGGGGTTGAAAAACTGTTTTTT.

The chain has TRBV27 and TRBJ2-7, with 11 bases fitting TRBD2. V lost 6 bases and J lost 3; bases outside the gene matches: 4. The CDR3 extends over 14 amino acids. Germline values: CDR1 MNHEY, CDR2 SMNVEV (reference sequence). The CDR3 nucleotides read TGTGCCAGCAGACCCGGGACTAGCGGCTACGAGCAGTACTTC. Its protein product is CASRPGTSGYEQYF.

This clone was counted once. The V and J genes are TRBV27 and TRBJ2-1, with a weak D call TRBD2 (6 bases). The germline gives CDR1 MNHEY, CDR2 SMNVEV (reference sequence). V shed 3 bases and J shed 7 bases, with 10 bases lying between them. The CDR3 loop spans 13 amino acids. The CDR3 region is CASSLGGLNEQFF. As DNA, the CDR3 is TGTGCCAGCAGTTTGGGGGGACTTAATGAGCAGTTCTTC.

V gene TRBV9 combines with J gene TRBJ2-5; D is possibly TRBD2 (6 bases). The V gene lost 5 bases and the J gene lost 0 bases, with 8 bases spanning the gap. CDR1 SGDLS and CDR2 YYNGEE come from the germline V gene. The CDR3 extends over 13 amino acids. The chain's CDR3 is CASRPGDQETQYF. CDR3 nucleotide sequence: TGTGCCAGCAGGCCGGGGGACCAAGAGACCCAGTACTTC.

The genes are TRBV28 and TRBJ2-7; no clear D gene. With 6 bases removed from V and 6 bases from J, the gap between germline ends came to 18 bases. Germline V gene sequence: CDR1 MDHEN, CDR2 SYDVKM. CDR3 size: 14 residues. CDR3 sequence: CASSPPWVSAEQYF. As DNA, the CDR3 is TGTGCCAGCAGCCCCCCCTGGGTGTCTGCCGAGCAGTACTTC.

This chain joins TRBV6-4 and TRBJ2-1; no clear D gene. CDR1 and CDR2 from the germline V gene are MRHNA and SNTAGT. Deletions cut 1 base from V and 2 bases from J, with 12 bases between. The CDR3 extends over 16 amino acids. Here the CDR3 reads CASSDFEAPAYNEQFF. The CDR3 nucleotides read TGTGCCAGCAGTGACTTCGAGGCGCCGGCCTACAATGAGCAGTTCTTC.

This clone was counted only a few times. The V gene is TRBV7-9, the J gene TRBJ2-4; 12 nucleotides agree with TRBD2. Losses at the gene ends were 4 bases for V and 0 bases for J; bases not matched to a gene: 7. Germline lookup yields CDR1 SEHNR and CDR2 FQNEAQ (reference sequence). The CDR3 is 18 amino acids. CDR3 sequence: CASSSTGLAGPAKNIQYF. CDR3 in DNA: TGTGCCAGCAGCTCAACCGGACTAGCGGGGCCAGCCAAAAACATTCAGTACTTC.